One and the same sample provided the 28 T cell receptor beta chains below, sequenced in a study of tumor and adjacent non-tumor tissue in lung cancer. The library came from three nested PCR rounds adapted from ARM-PCR protocols. Each CDR3 protein gets one entry after TCRdb re-called the multiplex PCR reads with MiXCR. The repertoire holds more than 85,000 distinct CDR3 sequences, roughly 73% seen once, with 37% in the top ten. This sample's RNA came from whole unsorted tissue. The sequenced material came from lung tumor tissue. These receptors were obtained from a woman in her fifties or sixties with non-small cell lung cancer.

To note about this clonotype: This may stem from a read error, because a much larger clone lies one nucleotide away. V usage is TRBV5-1 and J usage is TRBJ2-7; either TRBD1 or TRBD2 may fit D (5 bases each). Per germline, CDR1 SGHRS and CDR2 YFSETQ. CDR3 length: 14 residues. CDR3 coding DNA: TGCGCCAGCAGCCCCGACCCGGGGCCCTACAAGCAGTACTTC. Protein sequence: CASSPDPGPYKQYF.

V usage is TRBV14 and J usage is TRBJ2-1; 9 bases map to TRBD2. In germline, CDR1 is SGHDN, CDR2 FVKESK. This CDR3 has 15 amino acids. The junction had 10 bases not matched to a gene; V was cut back by 4 bases and J by 9 bases. The CDR3 nucleotides are TGTGCCAGCAGCCTAGCGGGGGCCCTCGGCAGTGAGCAGTTCTTC. It yields the protein CASSLAGALGSEQFF.

In this sample, this clonotype turned up a few times. A much larger clone is a single base away; this may be a read error. The rearrangement uses TRBV4-2 and TRBJ1-3; no reliable D call. The CDR3 has 16 amino acids. CDR1 LGHNA and CDR2 YNFKEQ come from the germline V gene. CDR3 region: CASNQDGSNSGNTIYF. CDR3 DNA sequence: TGTGCCAGCAACCAAGACGGCTCAAACTCTGGAAACACCATATATTTT.

V gene TRBV28 combines with J gene TRBJ1-1, with no clear D. V was cut by 1 base and J by 4 bases, with 10 bases left in between. CDR3 size: 14 residues. CDR1 MDHEN and CDR2 SYDVKM come from the germline V gene. The CDR3 region has the DNA TGTGCCAGCAGTTTATTAGGATGCACCACTGAAGCTTTCTTT. This translates into CASSLLGCTTEAFF.

This clonotype was found a few times. It is likely a read error, because the conserved phenylalanine at the end of the CDR3 is missing. The rearrangement joins TRBV6-2 or TRBV6-3 to TRBJ2-7; D may match TRBD1 or TRBD2 (5 bases each). The V and J ends lost 3 bases and 4 bases respectively, with 19 bases between them. Germline CDR1 and CDR2: MNHEY and SVGEGT. CDR3 length equals 16 residues. This CDR3 is CASSYPGTPVRYEQYL. DNA of the CDR3: TGTGCCAGCAGTTATCCCGGGACGCCGGTGCGGTACGAGCAGTACTTA.

As to this clonotype: Since a much larger clone is just one base distant, this may be a read error. A read error is likely, as this CDR3 ends without the conserved phenylalanine or tryptophan. This chain connects TRBV5-5 to TRBJ2-1; D could derive from TRBD1 or TRBD2 (5 bases each). Trimming removed 3 bases at V and 4 bases at J, with 17 bases between. The CDR3 runs to 16 residues. Per the germline V gene, CDR1 is SGHKS and CDR2 is YYEKEE (reference sequence). In nucleotides, the CDR3 is TGTGCCAGCAGCTGGGCGCCGGGGCGACAGTACAATGAGCAGTTCTTA. Translating gives CASSWAPGRQYNEQFL.

As to this clonotype: The conserved final phenylalanine or tryptophan is absent from the CDR3, which likely points to a read error. The genes are TRBV11-2 and TRBJ1-1; TRBD1 might be the D (6 bases). Germline loops: CDR1 SGHAT, CDR2 FQNNGV. The CDR3 covers 14 residues. CDR3 sequence reads: CANSLTTGNNEAFS. The CDR3 region has the DNA TGTGCCAACAGCTTAACTACAGGGAACAATGAAGCTTTCTCT.

As for this clonotype: Sequence at one end of the junction differs from germline and may be a read error. V gene TRBV4-1 combines with J gene TRBJ1-1; the D gene is possibly TRBD1 (6 bases). The CDR3 sequence is 13 residues long. Germline V CDR1 and CDR2: MGHRA, YSYEKL. The CDR3, as DNA: TGCGCCAGCAGCTACACAGGGAACACTAAAGCTTTCTTT. Translating gives CASSYTGNTKAFF.

The V call is TRBV11-3, the J call TRBJ1-4, with TRBD1 as a possible D gene (5 bases). V shed 4 bases and J shed 3 bases, with 18 bases lying between them. The germline gives CDR1 SGHNT, CDR2 YENEEA. This CDR3 spans 17 amino acids. The CDR3, as DNA: TGTGCCAGCAGCTCTGACAGCCGAGACGCAGCTAATGAAAAACTGTTTTTT. Translation gives CASSSDSRDAANEKLFF.

Remarks on this clonotype: A junction end diverges from the germline sequence, so it may reflect a read error. V usage is TRBV6-5 and J usage is TRBJ2-2; 7 bases match TRBD1. The CDR3 consists of 17 residues. CDR1 and CDR2 (germline): MNHEY, SVGAGI. The CDR3: CAISYSAQGIITGKLFF. CDR3 coding DNA: TGTGCCATCAGTTACTCAGCACAGGGGATTATTACCGGGAAGCTGTTTTTT.

Details on this clonotype: Relative to the germline gene, one junction end is altered; a read error may explain this. The chain uses TRBV11-2 and TRBJ2-1, with TRBD1 identical over 9 bases. Germline V gene data show CDR1 as SGHAT and CDR2 as FQNNGV. The CDR3 covers 14 residues. CDR3 DNA sequence: TGCGCCAGTAGCTTACGGACAGGGGTCTTAAGTAATTTCTTC. It yields the protein CASSLRTGVLSNFF.

This clonotype was seen repeatedly, ten times or more. The chain is built from TRBV6-2 or TRBV6-3 and TRBJ2-3; D is undetermined. The CDR3 is 14 residues long. V was shortened by 6 bases and J by 2 bases, with 12 bases between the two germline ends. Per germline, CDR1 MNHEY and CDR2 SVGEGT. DNA for the CDR3: TGTGCCAGCAGCCACGGCGACTCCACAGATACGCAGTATTTT. Its translation: CASSHGDSTDTQYF.

Of note for this clonotype: Germline and junction disagree at one end, which may indicate a read error. J is TRBJ2-5 and V is TRBV4-3; no firm D call. The CDR3 has 14 amino acids. Germline V lookup: CDR1 LGHNA, CDR2 YSLEER. CDR3 residues: CASSQGTGEEIQYF. DNA for the CDR3: TGCGCCAGCAGCCAAGGAACGGGTGAGGAGATCCAGTACTTC.

The chain uses TRBV5-4 and TRBJ1-4; perhaps TRBD1 as D (5 bases). The CDR3 is 15 amino acids. Germline lookup yields CDR1 SGHNT and CDR2 YYREEE (reference sequence). V lost 1 base and J 7 bases, leaving 14 bases between the germline ends. CDR3 region: CASSLRGRQSEKLFF. In DNA form, the CDR3 reads TGTGCCAGCAGCTTGAGAGGCCGACAGAGTGAAAAACTGTTTTTT.

The count of this clonotype is one. An end of the junction differs from the germline gene, which may be a read error. The chain couples TRBV6-1 to TRBJ1-1, with D hard to call. CDR1 is MNHNS, CDR2 SASEGT, per germline. The CDR3 runs to 13 residues. The CDR3 is CAGQTDMGTEVFF. CDR3 in DNA: TGTGCCGGCCAAACCGACATGGGAACTGAAGTTTTCTTT.

With respect to this clonotype: This likely comes from a read error, as the CDR3 has no conserved phenylalanine or tryptophan at its end. V usage is TRBV6-2 or TRBV6-3 and J usage is TRBJ2-1; D is tentatively TRBD1 or TRBD2 (5 bases each). The CDR3 length is 14 residues. Trimming removed 2 bases from V and 7 bases from J, with 12 bases in between. CDR1 is MNHEY and CDR2 is SVGEGT in the germline V gene. CDR3 bases: TGTGCCAGCAGTTACGAGGGGTCGTCGAATGAGCAGTTCTAC. Amino acid sequence: CASSYEGSSNEQFY.

About this clonotype: Because the CDR3 is missing its conserved closing phenylalanine or tryptophan, this is likely a read error. The gene calls are TRBV20-1 and TRBJ2-3; 11 positions match TRBD2. This CDR3 comprises 18 residues. The germline gives CDR1 DFQATT, CDR2 SNEGSKA (reference sequence). V was pared by 0 bases and J by 2 bases, with 10 bases of the junction left unmatched. The CDR3 nucleotides read TGCAGTGCTAGAGACCCCGGACTAGCGGGTGGATACACAGATACGCAGTATTCT. Translation: CSARDPGLAGGYTDTQYS.

This clonotype was detected a few times. An end of the junction does not agree with germline; a read error may underlie this. This chain joins TRBV11-3 and TRBJ1-2, with D unclear. The CDR3 has 17 amino acids. The V gene's germline CDR1 is SGHNT and CDR2 YENEEA. The CDR3 sequence: CTSSLLHAGGSIYGYTF. In nucleotides, the CDR3 is TGTACCAGCAGCTTATTACATGCAGGAGGATCTATCTATGGCTATACCTTC.

A remark on this clonotype: One end of the junction is discordant with germline, which a read error may explain. The chain uses TRBV20-1 and TRBJ1-5; 10 nucleotides line up with TRBD1. The CDR3 is made up of 16 amino acids. Germline V gene lookup returns CDR1 DFQATT and CDR2 SNEGSKA (reference sequence). The CDR3 spells CSTRGGKTGGDQPQHF. DNA of the CDR3: TGCAGTACTAGAGGCGGTAAGACAGGGGGCGATCAGCCCCAGCATTTT.

The chain recombines TRBV6-6 with TRBJ1-6; D remains unclear. CDR3 length equals 15 residues. V was cut by 10 bases and J by 3 bases, with 16 bases left in between. Looked up from germline, CDR1 is MNHNY and CDR2 is SVGAGI (reference sequence). The DNA for the CDR3 is TGTGCCAATAGGCCGTCAGACGGCTATAATTCACCCCTCCACTTT. It encodes CANRPSDGYNSPLHF.

This chain uses TRBV28 with TRBJ1-2, with D possibly TRBD1 on 5 matching bases. The CDR3 loop spans 15 amino acids. V dropped 4 bases and J dropped 8 bases, with 20 bases sitting between them. The germline V gene has CDR1 MDHEN and CDR2 SYDVKM. The CDR3 region has the DNA TGTGCCAGCAGTTCAGCCTCTTCGGCAGGGAGCGGCTACACCTTC. Protein product: CASSSASSAGSGYTF.

This clonotype came up many times. The chain carries TRBV20-1 and TRBJ2-3; no definite D call. Trimming took off 1 base at V and 2 bases at J, with 4 bases between the two ends. There are 12 residues in the CDR3. The germline CDR1 and CDR2 sequences are DFQATT and SNEGSKA (reference sequence). The CDR3 region is CSARGDTDTQYF. DNA of the CDR3: TGCAGTGCTAGAGGAGACACAGATACGCAGTATTTT.

This clonotype was counted once. The genes are TRBV11-3 and TRBJ2-3; D may be TRBD1 (5 bases). The germline gives CDR1 SGHNT, CDR2 YENEEA. This CDR3 is built from 15 residues. Here the CDR3 DNA reads TGTGACGGCAGCCCCGCCGGGCAGGGTGGTCATACGCAGTATTTT. Residues: CDGSPAGQGGHTQYF.

This clonotype was counted many times. This chain connects TRBV5-6 to TRBJ1-1; D is unresolved. Germline values: CDR1 SGHDT, CDR2 YYEEEE. Deletions cut 4 bases from V and 11 bases from J, with 18 bases between. The CDR3 totals 13 residues. CDR3 nucleotides: TGTGCCAGCAGCCTAAGGAACGGGGAGTTGGCTTTCTTT. It specifies CASSLRNGELAFF.

The sample holds a few counts of this clonotype. V and J are TRBV28 and TRBJ2-5; 11 nucleotides line up with TRBD2. Trimming cost V 7 bases and J 4 bases; bases outside gene matches: 11. Germline values: CDR1 MDHEN, CDR2 SYDVKM. This CDR3 is built from 16 residues. The CDR3 loop is CASNPSLAGGSETQYF. CDR3 in DNA: TGTGCCAGCAACCCATCTTTAGCGGGGGGGTCAGAGACCCAGTACTTC.

About this clonotype itself: Given a much more abundant clone one base away, this may be a read error. V and J are TRBV28 and TRBJ1-6; no clear D. This CDR3 is built from 13 residues. The germline CDR1 and CDR2 sequences are MDHEN and SYDVKM. The CDR3 region is CASSLDPNSPVHF. For the CDR3, the DNA is TGTGCCAGCAGTTTAGATCCAAATTCACCCGTCCACTTT.

Concerning this clonotype itself: The CDR3 ends on some other residue instead of the conserved phenylalanine or tryptophan, so this is likely a read error. No DNA is shown, since the ends of the CDR3 on it are uncertain; the CDR3 is the one TCRdb lists. V and J are TRBV11-3 and TRBJ2-5. The CDR3 extends over 12 residues, inclusive of both ends. Germline V gene sequence: CDR1 SGHNT, CDR2 YENEEA. CDR3 sequence reads: CASSMGKETQYY.

This clonotype was observed many times. The chain couples TRBV6-5 to TRBJ1-1; D may be TRBD1 (6 bases). The CDR3 covers 15 residues. Germline CDR1 reads MNHEY; CDR2 reads SVGAGI. V was cut by 6 bases and J by 4 bases, with 18 bases left in between. CDR3 sequence reads: CASSPKGTPGTEAFF. Written as DNA, the CDR3 is TGTGCCAGCAGCCCCAAGGGGACACCGGGCACTGAAGCTTTCTTT.